Below, 15 T cell receptor beta chains from the same sample are listed, as sequenced in a study of identifying expanded T cells in peripheral blood. Measured with immunoSEQ multiplex PCR; TCRdb has only the in-frame clones, and not every one. The sample includes just over 90,000 clones, about nine tenths of them seen just once. The specimen was blood. Every receptor here comes from a person aged 18 to 75 in good health.

V is TRBV10-3 and J is TRBJ2-3; D remains unclear. The germline V gene has CDR1 ENHRY and CDR2 SYGVKD. The CDR3 length is 16 residues. V was trimmed by 4 bases and J by 0 bases, leaving 14 bases between them. The DNA for the CDR3 is TGTGCCATCAGTGTCGGAGTTTCAACTAGCACAGATACGCAGTATTTT. It yields the protein CAISVGVSTSTDTQYF.

The rearrangement joins TRBV7-8 to TRBJ2-3; TRBD1 agrees at 8 bases. Germline CDR1 reads SGHVS; CDR2 reads FQNEAQ. V lost 2 bases and J lost 6; bases outside the gene matches: 1. The CDR3 runs 13 residues. The CDR3 sequence is CASSLYRGDTQYF. CDR3 DNA: TGTGCCAGCAGCTTATACAGGGGGGATACGCAGTATTTT.

The chain recombines TRBV5-1 with TRBJ1-4; D ambiguous. The ends were cut back, 4 bases at V and 8 bases at J, with 18 bases in the middle. From germline, CDR1 is SGHRS and CDR2 YFSETQ. The CDR3 contains 15 residues. CDR3: CASSPKGSTYEKLFF. The CDR3 DNA is TGCGCCAGCAGCCCTAAGGGCAGTACTTACGAAAAACTGTTTTTT.

The genes are TRBV18 and TRBJ1-5, with D unresolved. This CDR3 spans 13 amino acids. Trimming removed 3 bases at V and 5 bases at J, with 8 bases between. Germline CDR1 reads KGHSH; CDR2 reads LQKENI. The DNA of the CDR3 is TGTGCCAGCTCACCGACTTGGGATCAGCCCCAGCATTTT. Translating it yields CASSPTWDQPQHF.

This rearrangement joins TRBV5-1 to TRBJ2-1; 14 nucleotides match TRBD2. The CDR3 runs to 15 residues. Germline CDR1 SGHRS, CDR2 YFSETQ. The V segment lost 5 bases and the J segment 4 bases; nucleotides outside the gene matches: 2. The CDR3: CASRTSGREYNEQFF. CDR3 DNA: TGCGCCAGCAGGACTAGCGGGAGGGAGTACAATGAGCAGTTCTTC.

In its sample, this clone was seen a few times. The chain's CDR3 is CASSVRGTEAFF. In nucleotides, the CDR3 is TGTGCCAGCAGTGTTAGGGGAACTGAAGCTTTCTTT. This sequence joins TRBV2 and TRBJ1-1; a weak D match, TRBD1 (5 bases). CDR3 length: 12 amino acids. V was cut by 4 bases and J by 5 bases, with 8 bases left in between. Looked up from germline, CDR1 is SNHLY and CDR2 is FYNNEI.

This chain links TRBV30 with TRBJ2-4, with 11 bases lining up with TRBD1. The germline V gene encodes CDR1 GTSNPN and CDR2 SVGIG (reference sequence). CDR3 size: 16 residues. J gave up 0 bases and V 3 bases, and 4 bases lay outside the gene matches. The CDR3 is CAWRGQGERAKNIQYF. The CDR3 DNA reads as TGTGCCTGGAGGGGACAGGGGGAGAGAGCCAAAAACATTCAGTACTTC. Using reference TRBV30 and TRBJ2-4 for the parts outside the CDR3, the full variable domain is SQTIHQWPATLVQPVGSPLSLECTVEGTSNPNLYWYRQAAGRGLQLLFYSVGIGQISSEVPQNLSASRPQDRQFILSSKKLLLSDSGFYLCAWRGQGERAKNIQYFGAGTRLSVL.

With regard to this clone: Other nucleotide sequences in the sample specify the same CDR3. The J gene is TRBJ2-3, the V gene TRBV6-5, with D possibly being TRBD1 (6 bases). V gave up 6 bases and J gave up 2 bases, with 9 bases separating them. Germline-derived CDR1 and CDR2 are MNHEY and SVGAGI. The CDR3 extends over 13 amino acids. CDR3 amino acids: CASRRGSTDTQYF. The CDR3 DNA reads as TGTGCCAGCAGAAGGGGGTCCACAGATACGCAGTATTTT.

This clone has only a few counts. The chain uses TRBV6-1 and TRBJ1-2; D uncertain. Trimming removed 0 bases at V and 5 bases at J, with 7 bases between. CDR3 length: 13 residues. Looked up from germline, CDR1 is MNHNS and CDR2 is SASEGT. The CDR3 coding sequence is TGTGCCAGCAGTGAAGCGGCTACATATGGCTACACCTTC. It is translated as CASSEAATYGYTF.

The count of this clone is one. The chain combines TRBV6-5 with TRBJ2-7; D gene ambiguous. V was clipped by 5 bases and J by 3 bases, with 2 bases between them. The CDR3 extends over 10 amino acids. The germline CDR1 and CDR2 sequences are MNHEY and SVGAGI. The CDR3 reads CASSVYEQYF. As DNA, the CDR3 is TGTGCCAGCAGTGTCTACGAGCAGTACTTC.

The V call is TRBV19, the J call TRBJ1-1; TRBD1 is a possible D gene (6 bases). This CDR3 is built from 14 residues. The germline CDR1 and CDR2 sequences are LNHDA and SQIVND (reference sequence). V was pared by 4 bases and J by 4 bases, with 13 bases between. The CDR3 bases are TGTGCCAGTAGTAGGGGGGCGCTGAGCACTGAAGCTTTCTTT. Translating gives CASSRGALSTEAFF.

This clone was seen only once. The chain couples TRBV11-2 to TRBJ1-1; a weak D match, TRBD1 (6 bases). V dropped 1 base and J dropped 6 bases, with 18 bases sitting between them. Germline CDR1 is SGHAT and CDR2 is FQNNGV. This CDR3 spans 16 amino acids. CDR3 nucleotides: TGTGCCAGCAGCTTAGGAGGGGGGCGAAGGTTCGCTGAAGCTTTCTTT. Protein: CASSLGGGRRFAEAFF.

This clone was counted a single time. The rearrangement links TRBV5-6 to TRBJ2-7; 7 positions agree with TRBD1. The junction had 15 bases not matched to a gene; V was cut back by 3 bases and J by 6 bases. The CDR3 sequence is 16 residues long. Per germline, CDR1 SGHDT and CDR2 YYEEEE. The CDR3 DNA sequence: TGTGCCAGCAGCTATAATACAGGGGTTTATTCGAGCGAGCAGTACTTC. It encodes CASSYNTGVYSSEQYF.

The chain combines TRBV5-1 with TRBJ2-5; 8 bases fit TRBD1. The J segment lost 2 bases and the V segment lost 3 bases, leaving 6 bases of the junction unmatched. The germline V gene encodes CDR1 SGHRS and CDR2 YFSETQ. This CDR3 contains 15 residues. The CDR3 sequence is CASSWQGAGQETQYF. The CDR3 DNA follows: TGCGCCAGCAGCTGGCAGGGGGCGGGACAAGAGACCCAGTACTTC.

This clone was observed a few times. The chain links TRBV5-6 to TRBJ1-1; weak D call: TRBD1 (6 bases). This CDR3 has 17 amino acids. With 0 bases removed from V and 5 bases from J, the gap between germline ends came to 20 bases. Germline CDR1 and CDR2: SGHDT and YYEEEE. CDR3: CASSLVAGVFGRTEAFF. CDR3 in DNA: TGTGCCAGCAGCTTGGTCGCAGGGGTTTTTGGCCGAACTGAAGCTTTCTTT. The full variable domain, in which reference TRBV5-6 and TRBJ1-1 provide the parts outside the CDR3, is DAGVTQSPTHLIKTRGQQVTLRCSPKSGHDTVSWYQQALGQGPQFIFQYYEEEERQRGNFPDRFSGHQFPNYSSELNVNALLLGDSALYLCASSLVAGVFGRTEAFFGQGTRLTVV.